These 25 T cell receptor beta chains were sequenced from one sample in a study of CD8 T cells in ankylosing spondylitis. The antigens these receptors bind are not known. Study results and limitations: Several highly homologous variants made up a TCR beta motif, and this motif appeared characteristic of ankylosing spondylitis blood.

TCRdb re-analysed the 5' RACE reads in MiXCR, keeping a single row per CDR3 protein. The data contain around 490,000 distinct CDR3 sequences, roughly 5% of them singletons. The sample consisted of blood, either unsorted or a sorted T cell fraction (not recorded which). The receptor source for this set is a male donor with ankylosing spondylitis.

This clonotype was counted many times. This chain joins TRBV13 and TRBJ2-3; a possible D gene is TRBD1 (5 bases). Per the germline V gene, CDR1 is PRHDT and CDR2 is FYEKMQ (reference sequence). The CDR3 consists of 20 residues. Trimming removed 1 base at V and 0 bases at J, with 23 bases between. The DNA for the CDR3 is TGTGCCAGCAGCTTAGAGGCAACGGACGTTTGGACAACTAGCACAGATACGCAGTATTTT. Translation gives CASSLEATDVWTTSTDTQYF.

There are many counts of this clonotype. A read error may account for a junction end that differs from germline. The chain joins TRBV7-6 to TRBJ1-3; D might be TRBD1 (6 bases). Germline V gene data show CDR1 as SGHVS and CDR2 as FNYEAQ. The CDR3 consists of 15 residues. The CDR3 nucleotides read TGTGCCAGCAGCCTATTAGGGGGACGTGGAGACACCATATATTTT. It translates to CASSLLGGRGDTIYF.

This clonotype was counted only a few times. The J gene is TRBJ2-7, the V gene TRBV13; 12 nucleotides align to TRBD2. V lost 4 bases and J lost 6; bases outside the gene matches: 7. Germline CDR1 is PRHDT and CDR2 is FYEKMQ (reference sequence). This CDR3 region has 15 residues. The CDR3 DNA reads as TGTGCCAGCAGCTCTCAAGGACTAGCGGGATCCGAGCAGTACTTC. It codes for CASSSQGLAGSEQYF.

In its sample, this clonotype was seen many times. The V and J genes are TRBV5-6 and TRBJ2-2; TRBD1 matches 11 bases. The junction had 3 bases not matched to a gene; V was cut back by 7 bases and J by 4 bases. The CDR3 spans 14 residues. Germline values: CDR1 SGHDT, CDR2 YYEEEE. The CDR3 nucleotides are TGTGCCAGCGCCGGGACAGGGGGCACCGGGGAGCTGTTTTTT. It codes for CASAGTGGTGELFF.

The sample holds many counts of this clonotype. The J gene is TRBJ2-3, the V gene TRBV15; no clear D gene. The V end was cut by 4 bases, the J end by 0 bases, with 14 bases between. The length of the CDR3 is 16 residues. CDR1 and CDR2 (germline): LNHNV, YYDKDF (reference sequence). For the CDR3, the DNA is TGTGCCACCAGCAACGGTAGACACCCAAGCACAGATACGCAGTATTTT. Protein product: CATSNGRHPSTDTQYF.

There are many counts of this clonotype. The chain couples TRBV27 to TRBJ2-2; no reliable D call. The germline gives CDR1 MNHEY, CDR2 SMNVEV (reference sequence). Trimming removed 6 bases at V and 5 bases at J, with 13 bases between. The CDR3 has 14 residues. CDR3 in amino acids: CASSRWGGTGELFF. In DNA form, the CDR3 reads TGTGCCAGCAGCCGATGGGGTGGTACCGGGGAGCTGTTTTTT.

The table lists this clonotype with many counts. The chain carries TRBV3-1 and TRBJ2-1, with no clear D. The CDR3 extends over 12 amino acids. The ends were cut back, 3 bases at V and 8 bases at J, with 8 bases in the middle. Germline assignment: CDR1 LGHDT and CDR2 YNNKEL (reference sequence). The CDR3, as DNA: TGTGCCAGCAGCCAGTACGGCTATGAGCAGTTCTTC. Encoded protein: CASSQYGYEQFF.

CDR3 sequence reads: CSAKLAGRRRTYNEQFF. CDR3 DNA: TGCAGTGCTAAACTAGCGGGACGCCGGCGAACATACAATGAGCAGTTCTTC. The V gene is TRBV20-1, the J gene TRBJ2-1, with 10 bases that match TRBD2. The CDR3 has 17 residues. Trimming removed 4 bases from V and 4 bases from J; junction bases left unmatched: 13. Germline CDR1 DFQATT, CDR2 SNEGSKA (reference sequence).

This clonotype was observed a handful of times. CDR3 residues: CASSQDWARTDTQYF. The CDR3 DNA follows: TGCGCCAGCAGCCAAGATTGGGCCCGCACAGATACGCAGTATTTT. V and J are TRBV4-3 and TRBJ2-3, with D unresolved. The CDR3 has 15 residues. V dropped 0 bases and J dropped 1 base, with 8 bases sitting between them. Germline-derived CDR1 and CDR2 are LGHNA and YSLEER.

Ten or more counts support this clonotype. CDR3 bases: TGTGCCACCAGCAGAGATGGCGGGACAGGGAAGACCCAGTACTTC. Translating it yields CATSRDGGTGKTQYF. The V gene is TRBV15, the J gene TRBJ2-5; 9 bases match TRBD1. The CDR3 runs 15 residues. The V and J ends lost 0 bases and 6 bases, in that order; junction bases with no gene match: 5. The germline gives CDR1 LNHNV, CDR2 YYDKDF (reference sequence).

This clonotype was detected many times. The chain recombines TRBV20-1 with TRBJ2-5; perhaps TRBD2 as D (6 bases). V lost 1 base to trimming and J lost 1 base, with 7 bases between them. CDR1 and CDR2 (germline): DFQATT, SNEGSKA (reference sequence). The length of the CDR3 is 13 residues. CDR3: CSARVAVQETQYF. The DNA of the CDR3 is TGCAGTGCTAGAGTAGCGGTCCAAGAGACCCAGTACTTC.

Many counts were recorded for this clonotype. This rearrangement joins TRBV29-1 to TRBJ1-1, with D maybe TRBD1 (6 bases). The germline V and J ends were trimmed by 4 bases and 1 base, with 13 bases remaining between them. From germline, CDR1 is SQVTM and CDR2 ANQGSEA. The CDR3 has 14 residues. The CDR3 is CSVGSTGTNTEAFF. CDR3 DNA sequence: TGCAGCGTTGGGTCAACAGGGACGAACACTGAAGCTTTCTTT.

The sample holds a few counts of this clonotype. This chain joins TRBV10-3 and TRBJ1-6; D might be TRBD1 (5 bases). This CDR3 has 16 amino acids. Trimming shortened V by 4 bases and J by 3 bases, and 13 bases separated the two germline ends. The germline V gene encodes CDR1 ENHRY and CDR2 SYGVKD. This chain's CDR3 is CAISGNQGGYNSPLHF. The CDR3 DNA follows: TGTGCCATCAGTGGAAATCAGGGTGGCTATAATTCACCCCTCCACTTT.

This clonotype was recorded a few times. In DNA form, the CDR3 reads TGTGCCAGCAGCCCCTACCCGGCAGGGGGGTACGAGCAGTACTTC. Translated, it gives CASSPYPAGGYEQYF. The chain joins TRBV3-1 to TRBJ2-7; a possible D gene is TRBD1 (7 bases). V was cut by 4 bases and J by 4 bases, with 17 bases left in between. This CDR3 contains 15 residues. Looked up from germline, CDR1 is LGHDT and CDR2 is YNNKEL (reference sequence).

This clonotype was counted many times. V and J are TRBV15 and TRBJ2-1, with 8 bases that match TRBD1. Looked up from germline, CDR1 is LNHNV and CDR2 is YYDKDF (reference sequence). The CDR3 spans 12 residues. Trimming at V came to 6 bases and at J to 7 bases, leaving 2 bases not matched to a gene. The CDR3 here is CATRRQGNEQFF. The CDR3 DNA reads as TGTGCCACCAGACGACAGGGGAATGAGCAGTTCTTC.

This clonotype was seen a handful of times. Here the CDR3 DNA reads TGTGCCATCAGTGGAGCGGGGGGGAGCACAGATACGCAGTATTTT. As protein: CAISGAGGSTDTQYF. The genes are TRBV10-3 and TRBJ2-3, with TRBD2 identical over 10 bases. The germline V gene has CDR1 ENHRY and CDR2 SYGVKD. The CDR3 has 15 residues. With 4 bases clipped from V and 0 bases from J, the junction kept 1 base outside the gene matches.

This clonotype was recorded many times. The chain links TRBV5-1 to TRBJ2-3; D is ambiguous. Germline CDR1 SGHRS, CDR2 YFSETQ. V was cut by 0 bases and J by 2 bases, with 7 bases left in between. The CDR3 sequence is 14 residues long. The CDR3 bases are TGCGCCAGCAGCTTGGGCGCCGTCACAGATACGCAGTATTTT. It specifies CASSLGAVTDTQYF.

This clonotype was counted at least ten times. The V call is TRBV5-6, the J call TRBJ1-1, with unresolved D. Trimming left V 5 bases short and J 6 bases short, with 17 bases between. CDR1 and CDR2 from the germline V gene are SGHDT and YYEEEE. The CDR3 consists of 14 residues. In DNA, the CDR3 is TGTGCCAGCAGTGTGGTGTCGGGGTTGGCTGAAGCTTTCTTT. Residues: CASSVVSGLAEAFF. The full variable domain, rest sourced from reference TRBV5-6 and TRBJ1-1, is DAGVTQSPTHLIKTRGQQVTLRCSPKSGHDTVSWYQQALGQGPQFIFQYYEEEERQRGNFPDRFSGHQFPNYSSELNVNALLLGDSALYLCASSVVSGLAEAFFGQGTRLTVV.

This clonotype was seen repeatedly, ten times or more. The CDR3 DNA follows: TGTGCCAGCAGCTTGACAGGGCCCCACAATGAGCAGTTCTTC. Translated: CASSLTGPHNEQFF. The chain has TRBV7-9 and TRBJ2-1, with TRBD1 matching over 7 bases. Germline V lookup: CDR1 SEHNR, CDR2 FQNEAQ (reference sequence). The CDR3 spans 14 residues. With V trimmed by 3 bases and J by 5 bases, 4 bases remained unmatched.

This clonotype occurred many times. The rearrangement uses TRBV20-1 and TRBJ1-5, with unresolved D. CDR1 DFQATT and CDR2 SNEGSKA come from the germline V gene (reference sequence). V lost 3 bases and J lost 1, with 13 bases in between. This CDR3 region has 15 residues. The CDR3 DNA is TGCAGTGCTAGTACTGGGCAGGAAAGCAATCAGCCCCAGCATTTT. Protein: CSASTGQESNQPQHF.

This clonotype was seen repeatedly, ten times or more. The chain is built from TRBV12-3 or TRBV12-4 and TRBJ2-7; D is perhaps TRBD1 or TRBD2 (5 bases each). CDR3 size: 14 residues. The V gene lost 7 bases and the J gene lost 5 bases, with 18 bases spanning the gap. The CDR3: CASTIGGVENEQYF. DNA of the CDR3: TGTGCCAGCACCATTGGGGGAGTGGAGAACGAGCAGTACTTC.

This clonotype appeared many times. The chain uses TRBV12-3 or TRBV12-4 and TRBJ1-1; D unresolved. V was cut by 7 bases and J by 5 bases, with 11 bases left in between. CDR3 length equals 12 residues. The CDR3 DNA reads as TGTGCCAGCACCGAGGGCAGAACTGAAGCTTTCTTT. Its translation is CASTEGRTEAFF.

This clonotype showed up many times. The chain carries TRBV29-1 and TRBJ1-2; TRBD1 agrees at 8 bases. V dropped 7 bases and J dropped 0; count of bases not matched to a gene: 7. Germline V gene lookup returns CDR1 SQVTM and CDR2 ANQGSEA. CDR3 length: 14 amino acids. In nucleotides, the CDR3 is TGCAGCGCAGGGGGCGCGAGGGCTAACTATGGCTACACCTTC. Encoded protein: CSAGGARANYGYTF.

The CDR3: CASSATGGLSYEQYF. The CDR3 region has the DNA TGCGCCAGCAGCGCCACAGGGGGCCTTTCCTACGAGCAGTACTTC. This chain connects TRBV5-1 to TRBJ2-7, with 9 bases that match TRBD1. Looked up from germline, CDR1 is SGHRS and CDR2 is YFSETQ. The CDR3 is 15 amino acids. The trim removed 4 bases at V and 1 base at J, leaving 6 bases unmatched.

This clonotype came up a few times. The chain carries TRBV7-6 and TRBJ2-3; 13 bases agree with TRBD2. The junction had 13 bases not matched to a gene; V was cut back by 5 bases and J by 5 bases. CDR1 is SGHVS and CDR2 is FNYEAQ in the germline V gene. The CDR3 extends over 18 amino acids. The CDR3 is CASSPGVTSGRARDTQYF. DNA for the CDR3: TGTGCCAGCAGCCCGGGAGTAACTAGCGGGAGGGCCAGAGATACGCAGTATTTT.